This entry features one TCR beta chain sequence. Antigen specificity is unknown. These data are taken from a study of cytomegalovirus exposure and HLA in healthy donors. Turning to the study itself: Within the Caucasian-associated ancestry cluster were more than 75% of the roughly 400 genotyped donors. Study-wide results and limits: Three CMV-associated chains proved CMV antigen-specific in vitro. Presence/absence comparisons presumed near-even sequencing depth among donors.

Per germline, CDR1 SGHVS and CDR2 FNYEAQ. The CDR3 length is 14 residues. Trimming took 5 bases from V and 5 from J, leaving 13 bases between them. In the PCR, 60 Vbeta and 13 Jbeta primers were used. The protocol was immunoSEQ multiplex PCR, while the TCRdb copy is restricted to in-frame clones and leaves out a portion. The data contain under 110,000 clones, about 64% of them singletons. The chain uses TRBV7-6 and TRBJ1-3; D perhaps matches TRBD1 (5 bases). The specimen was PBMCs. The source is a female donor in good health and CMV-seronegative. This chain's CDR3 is CASSLRGGRNTIYF. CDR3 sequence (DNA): TGTGCCAGCAGCCTACGGGGGGGAAGAAACACCATATATTTT.